This note documents a single TCR beta chain sequence. Its cognate antigen is unknown. This sample was included in a study of T cell repertoires in cytomegalovirus infection. At the level of the study: It was the public TCR beta signatures that indicated both CMV infection and matching HLA type.

TCRdb passed the reads through MiXCR, listing each CDR3 protein once. The sample includes around 740,000 distinct CDR3 sequences, 35% to 45% of them seen just once. The CDR3 totals 14 residues. Germline lookup yields CDR1 MNHNY and CDR2 SVGAGI (reference sequence). The V segment lost 11 bases and the J segment 1 base; nucleotides outside the gene matches: 8. Study-level points and caveats: Clonotypes of TCR beta that were HLA-C-restricted and CMV-specific dominated the ex vivo response.

This clonotype was sampled from a human donor in good health (CMV status not recorded). Some clones in this sample may be carry-over from other donors' samples. The sample was PBMCs. The chain has TRBV6-6 and TRBJ2-3; 8 positions agree with TRBD1. CDR3 nucleotide sequence: TGTGCCGGGGGTCAGGGGGCTCGCACAGATACGCAGTATTTT. Translation gives CAGGQGARTDTQYF.